A selection of T cell receptor beta chains follows, all from one sample in a study of post-analysis software for immune sequencing data. TCRdb re-analysed the PCR reads in MiXCR, keeping a single row per CDR3 protein. Of roughly 580,000 distinct CDR3 sequences in the sample, 44% were seen once. Material for sequencing was blood. Receptor source: a girl aged 10 to 17 with multiple sclerosis. Each CDR3 is given with its conserved first and last residue. Rows may omit the clone size; those that give it use once, few, many or a size class.

CDR3: CSVGDRGNNGQFF
J: TRBJ2-1
V: TRBV29-1
size: once

CDR3: CASSLVGGGSEQYF
J: TRBJ2-7
V: TRBV5-1
size: -

CDR3: CASSYGSSYNEQYF
J: -
V: TRBV6-2/TRBV6-3
size: -

CDR3: CASRGGLGAYEQYF
J: -
V: TRBV5-4
size: few

CDR3: CASSQDARGGYGYTF
J: TRBJ1-2
V: TRBV4-1
size: -

CDR3: CASSSWDAEKEAFF
J: TRBJ1-1
V: TRBV7-9
size: -

CDR3: CATSGQGRDTQYF
J: TRBJ2-3
V: TRBV24-1
size: -

CDR3: CASSQDSRPRDEQYF
J: TRBJ2-7
V: TRBV3-1
size: few

CDR3: CSAIRTGTGNYGYGYTF
J: TRBJ1-2
V: TRBV20-1
size: few

CDR3: CASSPSPTKRGIDGYTF
J: TRBJ1-2
V: TRBV27
size: -

CDR3: CASSFNRETYEQYF
J: -
V: TRBV5-1
size: few

CDR3: CASSQGGVGIQYF
J: TRBJ2-4
V: TRBV14
size: -

CDR3: CAIRKDGVYNSPLHF
J: TRBJ1-6
V: TRBV10-3
size: -

CDR3: CASSPPETLAYGYTF
J: TRBJ1-2
V: TRBV12-3/TRBV12-4
size: -

CDR3: CASSYGTFSYNEQFF
J: TRBJ2-1
V: TRBV6-5
size: -

CDR3: CASSVGSQWYDNEQFF
J: TRBJ2-1
V: TRBV9
size: few

CDR3: CASSESGYNQPQHF
J: TRBJ1-5
V: TRBV12-3/TRBV12-4
size: once

CDR3: CSASNSGANVLTF
J: TRBJ2-6
V: TRBV20-1
size: few

CDR3: CASSRRDRGRNEKLFF
J: TRBJ1-4
V: TRBV7-9
size: -

CDR3: CASSLVGGQGDQPQHF
J: TRBJ1-5
V: TRBV7-2
size: few

CDR3: CASSLEGGVFGYEQYF
J: TRBJ2-7
V: TRBV7-2
size: -

CDR3: CASQQRETDTQYF
J: TRBJ2-3
V: TRBV12-3/TRBV12-4
size: -

CDR3: CAGSLRSTGSLAKNIQYF
J: TRBJ2-4
V: TRBV7-8
size: -

CDR3: CSALMVEDRDYDQPQHF
J: TRBJ1-5
V: TRBV20-1
size: -

CDR3: CASSYSLAGASETQYF
J: TRBJ2-5
V: TRBV6-5
size: -

CDR3: CASSLPPQAYEQYF
J: TRBJ2-7
V: TRBV7-9
size: -

CDR3: CSVVRGSSYEQYF
J: TRBJ2-7
V: TRBV29-1
size: few

CDR3: CASRIQGSGANVLTF
J: TRBJ2-6
V: TRBV12-3/TRBV12-4
size: -

CDR3: CASSLSSGNIQYF
J: TRBJ2-4
V: TRBV12-3/TRBV12-4
size: few

CDR3: CASSFTGISSYEQYF
J: TRBJ2-7
V: TRBV28
size: few

CDR3: CASSQASYGYTF
J: TRBJ1-2
V: TRBV3-1
size: -

CDR3: CRARPGQGAKETQYF
J: TRBJ2-5
V: TRBV20-1
size: once